This T cell receptor (beta chain) was identified in a study of T cells in women clearing cervical HPV infection. The study, taken as a whole, reports: Effector/memory and HPV-specific T cells were not isolated, and association timing is unknown.

Sequenced by immunoSEQ multiplex PCR; TCRdb stores in-frame clones only, minus some. This table lists more than 20,000 clones. V lost 5 bases, J lost 4 bases, and 11 bases lay in between. The CDR3 totals 13 residues. CDR1 and CDR2 (germline): LNHDA, SQIVND (reference sequence). Note on this clone: Its antigen remains unidentified. Coverage ceases 3 residues before the CDR3 finishes, and the germline J gene fills in the end.

This receptor was obtained from a woman between 18 and 70 years old with a cervical HPV16 infection that either progressed to CIN3+ or cleared (not recorded which). V usage is TRBV19 and J usage is TRBJ1-2, with D perhaps TRBD1 (5 bases). Sequencing was done on a sample of blood buffy coat. The CDR3: CASSATATYGYTF. CDR3 bases read: TGTGCCAGTAGTGCGACAGCCACCTATGGC.